Sequencing of this T cell receptor beta chain was carried out in a study of T cells in Graves' hyperthyroidism and ophthalmopathy. Whole-study findings and limits: Most thyroid clonotypes with frequency above 0.001 were detected in blood.

V lost 4 bases and J lost 2, with 13 bases in between. The CDR3 totals 15 residues. Germline CDR1 reads SGDLS; CDR2 reads YYNGEE. TCR beta CDR3 region amplification was performed from RNA transcripts. In the first-round RT-PCR of the TCR CDR3, the HTBI primer set was used. In TCRdb, the multiplex PCR reads were re-called with MiXCR into one record per CDR3 protein. In the table there are roughly 570,000 distinct CDR3 sequences, about half of which are singletons. Notes on this clonotype: The antigen remains undetermined.

The chain has TRBV9 and TRBJ1-5, with D hard to call. The sequencing sample was made of peripheral blood or thyroid tissue (not recorded which). This clonotype was obtained from an adult woman with Graves' disease, either hyperthyroidism or ophthalmopathy (not recorded which). The CDR3 sequence is CASSPQGVGNQPQHF. CDR3 nucleotide sequence: TGTGCCAGCAGCCCCCAAGGTGTGGGCAATCAGCCCCAGCATTTT.